One and the same sample provided the 5 T cell receptor beta chains below, sequenced in a study of CD8 T cells in Susac syndrome. Random hexamers served to reverse transcribe roughly 0.45 to 1 ug RNA. TCRdb reanalysed the immunoSEQ multiplex PCR reads using MiXCR and keeps one entry per CDR3 protein. The table lists about 180,000 distinct CDR3 sequences, 90% to 97% of them singletons, with 0.093% in the top ten. The sample taken for sequencing was CD4+ T cells from PBMCs. These receptors all come from a human donor with multiple sclerosis.

The chain carries TRBV3-1 and TRBJ2-3; D is unresolved. V lost 4 bases and J lost 2, with 7 bases in between. CDR3 length: 13 amino acids. The germline gives CDR1 LGHDT, CDR2 YNNKEL (reference sequence). The CDR3 reads CASSRRATDTQYF. CDR3 nucleotides: TGTGCCAGCAGCCGCCGGGCCACAGATACGCAGTATTTT.

This CDR3 reads CASSLLAGRGDTQYF. The CDR3 region has the DNA TGCGCCAGCAGCTTACTAGCGGGGAGAGGAGATACGCAGTATTTT. The chain carries TRBV5-1 and TRBJ2-3, with 10 bases fitting TRBD2. This CDR3 is 15 amino acids long. The ends lost 2 bases at V and 5 bases at J; junction bases unmatched: 5. Germline V gives CDR1 SGHRS, CDR2 YFSETQ.

J is TRBJ2-6 and V is TRBV30; D gene ambiguous. The CDR3 loop spans 12 amino acids. The ends were cut back, 6 bases at V and 4 bases at J, with 7 bases in the middle. Germline lookup yields CDR1 GTSNPN and CDR2 SVGIG (reference sequence). In nucleotides, the CDR3 is TGTGCCTGCGACCGGGGGGCCAACGTCCTGACTTTC. Protein product: CACDRGANVLTF.

This rearrangement joins TRBV15 to TRBJ2-7, with D hard to call. The length of the CDR3 is 16 residues. The ends were cut back, 0 bases at V and 4 bases at J, with 16 bases in the middle. CDR1 and CDR2 (germline): LNHNV, YYDKDF (reference sequence). The CDR3 DNA reads TGTGCCACCAGCAGAGATTCGACCTTATGGATTTACGAGCAGTACTTC. It specifies CATSRDSTLWIYEQYF.

This chain joins TRBV12-3 or TRBV12-4 and TRBJ2-3, with D tentatively TRBD1 (6 bases). Deletions cut 4 bases from V and 4 bases from J, with 9 bases between. The CDR3 runs to 13 residues. CDR3 protein: CASSSEGADTQYF. In nucleotides, the CDR3 is TGTGCCAGCAGTTCAGAGGGGGCAGATACGCAGTATTTT.